These 20 T cell receptor beta chains originate from one sample sequenced in a study of Ad26.COV2.S vaccination and SARS-CoV-2 variants. Treatment specified: roughly 20 received Ad26.COV2.S at low or high dose, single or two shots; roughly 5 received placebo; per-sample allocation not given. At day 63 after the first vaccine or placebo injection, samples were drawn. Measured with immunoSEQ multiplex PCR; TCRdb has only the in-frame clones, and not every one. The repertoire holds about 350,000 clones, roughly 90% seen once, with approximately 5.9% in the top ten. The source was peripheral blood, collected in a trial of Ad26.COV2.S vaccine versus placebo. The receptor set was obtained from a person aged 18-60 years who received the Ad26.COV2.S COVID-19 vaccine or a placebo.

This sequence joins TRBV7-3 and TRBJ2-7, with TRBD2 matching over 9 bases. Looked up from germline, CDR1 is SGHTA and CDR2 is FQGTGA. The CDR3 covers 15 residues. V shed 1 base, J shed 3 bases, and the junction held 4 bases outside the gene matches. CDR3 coding DNA: TGTGCCAGCAGCTTAAGGGAGACTAGCGGCTACGAGCAGTACTTC. Amino acid sequence: CASSLRETSGYEQYF.

This chain connects TRBV4-2 to TRBJ2-7; D not certain. Germline-derived CDR1 and CDR2 are LGHNA and YNFKEQ. There are 14 residues in the CDR3. V lost 1 base and J 4 bases, leaving 11 bases between the germline ends. The CDR3: CASSQGLVGYEQYF. The CDR3, as DNA: TGTGCCAGCAGCCAAGGCCTAGTGGGGTACGAGCAGTACTTC.

This chain uses TRBV19 with TRBJ1-2; D remains ambiguous. This CDR3 region has 14 residues. The V gene lost 2 bases and the J gene lost 3 bases, with 10 bases spanning the gap. Germline V gene data show CDR1 as LNHDA and CDR2 as SQIVND (reference sequence). The CDR3 sequence is CASSINRPYYGYTF. The CDR3 DNA reads TGTGCCAGTAGTATAAACCGACCCTACTATGGCTACACCTTC. Variable domain in full (rest from reference TRBV19 and TRBJ1-2): DGGITQSPKYLFRKEGQNVTLSCEQNLNHDAMYWYRQDPGQGLRLIYYSQIVNDFQKGDIAEGYSVSREKKESFPLTVTSAQKNPTAFYLCASSINRPYYGYTFGSGTRLTVV.

The chain couples TRBV9 to TRBJ1-4; D is perhaps TRBD1 (6 bases). The CDR3 loop spans 14 amino acids. In germline, CDR1 is SGDLS, CDR2 YYNGEE. The germline V and J ends were trimmed by 4 bases and 7 bases, with 14 bases remaining between them. The CDR3 here is CASSPGTRVEKLFF. Written as DNA, the CDR3 is TGTGCCAGCAGCCCCGGGACACGGGTTGAAAAACTGTTTTTT.

This sequence joins TRBV28 and TRBJ1-6; no clear D. CDR1 MDHEN and CDR2 SYDVKM come from the germline V gene. Deletions cut 3 bases from V and 10 bases from J, with 7 bases between. The CDR3 loop spans 12 amino acids. CDR3 protein: CASSFTPSPLHF. The CDR3 DNA is TGTGCCAGCAGTTTTACCCCGTCACCCCTCCACTTT.

This clone was counted once. The DNA of the CDR3 is TGCGCCAGCAGAGGTCGCAGGGGTGGGGAGACCCAGTACTTC. Encoded protein: CASRGRRGGETQYF. The V call is TRBV4-1, the J call TRBJ2-5, with TRBD1 as a possible D gene (6 bases). V dropped 6 bases and J dropped 5 bases, with 16 bases sitting between them. The CDR3 is 14 residues long. CDR1 and CDR2 (germline): MGHRA, YSYEKL.

The genes are TRBV30 and TRBJ1-1, with D uncertain. Deletions cut 3 bases from V and 0 bases from J, with 14 bases between. The CDR3 extends over 15 amino acids. Germline V CDR1 and CDR2: GTSNPN, SVGIG (reference sequence). CDR3 in amino acids: CAWRETGRMNTEAFF. The CDR3 DNA reads as TGTGCCTGGAGAGAGACGGGCCGAATGAACACTGAAGCTTTCTTT. Looking up the rest from reference TRBV30 and TRBJ1-1 gives the full variable domain: SQTIHQWPATLVQPVGSPLSLECTVEGTSNPNLYWYRQAAGRGLQLLFYSVGIGQISSEVPQNLSASRPQDRQFILSSKKLLLSDSGFYLCAWRETGRMNTEAFFGQGTRLTVV.

The chain uses TRBV6-4 and TRBJ1-2; no clear D gene. V was pared by 7 bases and J by 0 bases, with 9 bases between. The CDR3 runs 13 residues. Germline V gives CDR1 MRHNA, CDR2 SNTAGT. The CDR3 coding sequence is TGTGCCAGCATTGAAGAAGCTAACTATGGCTACACCTTC. Its translation: CASIEEANYGYTF.

This sequence joins TRBV30 and TRBJ2-2, with 9 bases fitting TRBD1. J was trimmed by 6 bases and V by 5 bases; bases with no gene match: 1. From germline, CDR1 is GTSNPN and CDR2 SVGIG (reference sequence). This CDR3 comprises 12 residues. DNA of the CDR3: TGTGCCTGGGGACAGGGGTCCGGGGAGCTGTTTTTT. Protein: CAWGQGSGELFF.

This chain connects TRBV15 to TRBJ2-1; D possibly corresponds to TRBD1 (5 bases). This CDR3 is built from 14 residues. Trimming removed 0 bases from V and 6 bases from J, with 9 bases in between. CDR1 and CDR2 (germline): LNHNV, YYDKDF (reference sequence). CDR3 DNA sequence: TGTGCCACCAGCAGAGAGTCAGGGCGCAATGAGCAGTTCTTC. Protein: CATSRESGRNEQFF.

The V call is TRBV12-5, the J call TRBJ2-3; 9 positions agree with TRBD2. J was trimmed by 5 bases and V by 6 bases; bases with no gene match: 9. This CDR3 is 15 amino acids long. Germline CDR1 is LGHNT and CDR2 is FRNRAP. CDR3 residues: CASGPPGLAIDTQYF. The DNA of the CDR3 is TGTGCTAGTGGACCTCCGGGACTAGCCATAGATACGCAGTATTTT.

The chain is built from TRBV5-6 and TRBJ2-2; D remains ambiguous. Trimming cost V 1 base and J 0 bases, with 10 bases left between them. Looked up from germline, CDR1 is SGHDT and CDR2 is YYEEEE. There are 16 residues in the CDR3. The CDR3 region is CASSLTIIANTGELFF. The CDR3 bases are TGTGCCAGCAGCTTGACAATTATCGCGAACACCGGGGAGCTGTTTTTT.

The chain uses TRBV7-3 and TRBJ2-2, with D tentatively TRBD1 or TRBD2 (5 bases each). Trimming removed 1 base from V and 3 bases from J, with 12 bases in between. Per the germline V gene, CDR1 is SGHTA and CDR2 is FQGTGA. The CDR3 has 16 amino acids. CDR3 nucleotide sequence: TGTGCCAGCAGCTTAAGGGGGTTAGGGGACACCGGGGAGCTGTTTTTT. As protein: CASSLRGLGDTGELFF.

This chain uses TRBV15 with TRBJ1-4; D uncertain. V was trimmed by 2 bases and J by 6 bases, leaving 13 bases between them. The CDR3 loop spans 15 amino acids. CDR1 LNHNV and CDR2 YYDKDF come from the germline V gene (reference sequence). DNA for the CDR3: TGTGCCACCAGCAGAAACGGTAGAACGGATGAAAAACTGTTTTTT. It is translated as CATSRNGRTDEKLFF.

This clone came up a few times. This chain joins TRBV11-1 and TRBJ1-1; no clear D gene. The length of the CDR3 is 15 residues. Germline V lookup: CDR1 SGHAT, CDR2 FQDESV (reference sequence). V was cut by 1 base and J by 1 base, with 10 bases left in between. In DNA form, the CDR3 reads TGTGCCAGCAGCTTAGGGTATCAAACGAACACTGAAGCTTTCTTT. Translation gives CASSLGYQTNTEAFF.

This chain joins TRBV28 and TRBJ2-7, with D maybe TRBD2 (6 bases). CDR1 MDHEN and CDR2 SYDVKM come from the germline V gene. Trimming took 5 bases from V and 1 from J, leaving 15 bases between them. This CDR3 spans 15 amino acids. The CDR3 DNA is TGTGCCAGCAGTCGAGCCGGGAGCCGTTCCTACGAGCAGTACTTC. It yields the protein CASSRAGSRSYEQYF.

This clone was observed a single time. The V gene is TRBV7-3, the J gene TRBJ2-3, with D uncertain. The CDR3 contains 14 residues. V lost 2 bases and J lost 4, with 10 bases in between. Germline V gives CDR1 SGHTA, CDR2 FQGTGA. This CDR3 reads CASSLSGDPDTQYF. As DNA, the CDR3 is TGTGCCAGCAGCTTATCCGGCGATCCAGATACGCAGTATTTT.

This sequence joins TRBV19 and TRBJ2-3; D uncertain. V lost 6 bases to trimming and J lost 6 bases, with 10 bases between them. This CDR3 spans 12 amino acids. CDR1 and CDR2 (germline): LNHDA, SQIVND (reference sequence). The CDR3 DNA reads TGTGCCAGTAGCCCTCATGCGGATACGCAGTATTTT. Protein: CASSPHADTQYF.

This chain connects TRBV7-8 to TRBJ1-2; possibly TRBD1 for D (6 bases). Looked up from germline, CDR1 is SGHVS and CDR2 is FQNEAQ. V lost 5 bases to trimming and J lost 3 bases, with 25 bases between them. There are 18 residues in the CDR3. The CDR3 sequence is CASSPTATGRESYYGYTF. DNA for the CDR3: TGTGCCAGCAGCCCCACGGCCACAGGGCGGGAGTCATACTATGGCTACACCTTC.

V and J are TRBV5-1 and TRBJ2-6; 7 bases line up with TRBD1. Germline loops: CDR1 SGHRS, CDR2 YFSETQ. V lost 7 bases, J lost 2 bases, and 6 bases stayed unmatched. CDR3 length equals 15 residues. The CDR3 DNA is TGCGCCAGCCGGGACAGTTTAACTGGGGCCAACGTCCTGACTTTC. This codes for CASRDSLTGANVLTF.